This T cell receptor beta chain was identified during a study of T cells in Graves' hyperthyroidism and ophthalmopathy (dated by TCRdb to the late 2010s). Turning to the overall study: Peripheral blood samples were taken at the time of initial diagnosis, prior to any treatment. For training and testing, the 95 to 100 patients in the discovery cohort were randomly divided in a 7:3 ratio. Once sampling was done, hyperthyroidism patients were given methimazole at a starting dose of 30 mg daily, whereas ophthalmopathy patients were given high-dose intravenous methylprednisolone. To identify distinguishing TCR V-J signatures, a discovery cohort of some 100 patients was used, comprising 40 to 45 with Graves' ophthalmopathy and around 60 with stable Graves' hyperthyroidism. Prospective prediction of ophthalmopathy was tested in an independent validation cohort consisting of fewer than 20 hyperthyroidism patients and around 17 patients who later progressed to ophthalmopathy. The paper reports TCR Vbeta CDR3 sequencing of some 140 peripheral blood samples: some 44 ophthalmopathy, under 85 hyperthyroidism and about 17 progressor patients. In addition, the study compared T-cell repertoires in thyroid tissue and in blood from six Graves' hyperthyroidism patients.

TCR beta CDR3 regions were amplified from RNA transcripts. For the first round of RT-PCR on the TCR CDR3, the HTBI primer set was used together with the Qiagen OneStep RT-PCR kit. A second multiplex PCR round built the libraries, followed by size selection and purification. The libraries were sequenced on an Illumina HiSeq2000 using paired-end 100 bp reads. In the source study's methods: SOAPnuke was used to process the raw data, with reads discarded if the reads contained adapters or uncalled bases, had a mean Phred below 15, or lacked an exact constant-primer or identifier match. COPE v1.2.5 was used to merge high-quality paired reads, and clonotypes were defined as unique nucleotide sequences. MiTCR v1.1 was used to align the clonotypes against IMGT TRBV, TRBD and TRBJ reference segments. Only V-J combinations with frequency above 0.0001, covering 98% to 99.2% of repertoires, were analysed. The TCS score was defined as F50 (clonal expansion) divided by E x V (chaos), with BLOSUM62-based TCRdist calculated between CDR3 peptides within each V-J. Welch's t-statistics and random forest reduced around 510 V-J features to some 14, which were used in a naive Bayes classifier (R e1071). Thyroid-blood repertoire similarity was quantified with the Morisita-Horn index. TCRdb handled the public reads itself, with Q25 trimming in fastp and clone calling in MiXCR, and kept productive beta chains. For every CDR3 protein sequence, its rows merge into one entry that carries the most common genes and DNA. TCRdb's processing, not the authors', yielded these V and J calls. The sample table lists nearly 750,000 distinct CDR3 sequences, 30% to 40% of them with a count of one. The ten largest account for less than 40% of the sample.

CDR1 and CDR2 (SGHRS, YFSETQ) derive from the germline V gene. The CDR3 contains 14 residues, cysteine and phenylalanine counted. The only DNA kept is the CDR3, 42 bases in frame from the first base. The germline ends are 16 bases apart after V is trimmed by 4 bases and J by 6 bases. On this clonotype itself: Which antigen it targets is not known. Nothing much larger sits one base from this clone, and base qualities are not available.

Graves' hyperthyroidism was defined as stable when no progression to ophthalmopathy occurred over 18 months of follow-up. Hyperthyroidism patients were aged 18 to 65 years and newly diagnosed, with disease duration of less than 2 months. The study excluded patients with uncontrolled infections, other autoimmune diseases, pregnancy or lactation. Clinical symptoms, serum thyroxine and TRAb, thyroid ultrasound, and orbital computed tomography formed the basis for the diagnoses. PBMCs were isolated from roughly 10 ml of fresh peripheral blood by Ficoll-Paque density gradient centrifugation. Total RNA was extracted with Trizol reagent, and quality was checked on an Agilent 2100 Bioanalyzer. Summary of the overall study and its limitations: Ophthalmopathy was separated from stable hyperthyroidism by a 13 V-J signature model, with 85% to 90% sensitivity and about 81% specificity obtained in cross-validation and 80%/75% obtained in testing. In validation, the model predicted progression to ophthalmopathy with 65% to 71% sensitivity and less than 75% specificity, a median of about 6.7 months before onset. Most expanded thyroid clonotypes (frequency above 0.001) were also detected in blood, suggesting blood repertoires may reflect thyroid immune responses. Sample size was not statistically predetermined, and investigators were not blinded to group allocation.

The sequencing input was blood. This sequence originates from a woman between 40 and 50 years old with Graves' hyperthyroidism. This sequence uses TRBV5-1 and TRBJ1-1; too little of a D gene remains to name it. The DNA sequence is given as TGCGCCAGCAGCCCTGGTGTCTTCTACGCTGAAGCTTTCTTT. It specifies CASSPGVFYAEAFF.